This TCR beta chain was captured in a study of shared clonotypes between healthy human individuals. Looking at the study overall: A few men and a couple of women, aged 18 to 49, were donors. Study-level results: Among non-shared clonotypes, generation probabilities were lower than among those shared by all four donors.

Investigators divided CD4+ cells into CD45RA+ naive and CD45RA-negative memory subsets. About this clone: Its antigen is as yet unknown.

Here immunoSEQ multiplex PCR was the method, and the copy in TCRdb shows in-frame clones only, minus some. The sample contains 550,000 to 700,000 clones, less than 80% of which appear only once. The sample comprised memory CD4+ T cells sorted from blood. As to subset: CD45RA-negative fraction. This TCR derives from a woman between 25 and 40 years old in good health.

CDR3 in amino acids: CASSHYSRGRVGNEQFF. For the CDR3, the DNA is TGTGCCAGCAGTCACTATTCTAGGGGTCGAGTGGGCAATGAGCAGTTCTTC. The rearrangement links TRBV27 to TRBJ2-1; D perhaps matches TRBD1 (5 bases). Germline-derived CDR1 and CDR2 are MNHEY and SMNVEV (reference sequence). The CDR3 runs to 17 residues. Trimming cost V 5 bases and J 6 bases, with 23 bases left between them.